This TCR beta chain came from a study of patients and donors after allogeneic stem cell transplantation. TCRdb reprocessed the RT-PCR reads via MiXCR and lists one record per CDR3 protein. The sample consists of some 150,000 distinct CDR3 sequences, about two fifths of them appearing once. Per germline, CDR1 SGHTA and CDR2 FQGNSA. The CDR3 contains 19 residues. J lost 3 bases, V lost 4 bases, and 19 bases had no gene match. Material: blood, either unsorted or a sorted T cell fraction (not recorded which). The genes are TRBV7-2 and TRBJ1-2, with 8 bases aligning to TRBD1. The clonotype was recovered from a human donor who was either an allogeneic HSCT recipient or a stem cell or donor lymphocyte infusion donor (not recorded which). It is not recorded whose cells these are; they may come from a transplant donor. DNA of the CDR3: TGTGCCAGCAGCTCCCCGTGGGCCAGGGGGCGCACCGAGGACTATGGCTACACCTTC. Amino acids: CASSSPWARGRTEDYGYTF.